Included here is one T cell receptor (beta chain) sequence, with context. This sample was included in a study of blood T cell repertoires in COVID-19. Study background: Sample material is recorded as cDNA or gDNA derived from T cells, B-cell-depleted T cells, or PBMCs.

Seattle patient enrollment occurred during active infection, with longitudinal follow-up thereafter. Sequencing was performed with immunoSEQ multiplex PCR; in TCRdb, only in-frame clones are kept and a portion is missing. The sample has roughly 480,000 clones; approximately 89% are singletons. Per the germline V gene, CDR1 is SGHRS and CDR2 is YFSETQ. Trimming cost V 4 bases and J 6 bases, with 11 bases left between them. CDR3 size: 12 residues. The V call is TRBV5-1, the J call TRBJ2-7; D not certain. This receptor was obtained from a man younger than 35 with COVID-19, enrolled during active disease. Sequencing was performed on peripheral blood. The CDR3 loop reads CASSPDLGEQYF. In DNA, the CDR3 is TGCGCCAGCAGCCCAGACTTGGGCGAGCAGTACTTC.